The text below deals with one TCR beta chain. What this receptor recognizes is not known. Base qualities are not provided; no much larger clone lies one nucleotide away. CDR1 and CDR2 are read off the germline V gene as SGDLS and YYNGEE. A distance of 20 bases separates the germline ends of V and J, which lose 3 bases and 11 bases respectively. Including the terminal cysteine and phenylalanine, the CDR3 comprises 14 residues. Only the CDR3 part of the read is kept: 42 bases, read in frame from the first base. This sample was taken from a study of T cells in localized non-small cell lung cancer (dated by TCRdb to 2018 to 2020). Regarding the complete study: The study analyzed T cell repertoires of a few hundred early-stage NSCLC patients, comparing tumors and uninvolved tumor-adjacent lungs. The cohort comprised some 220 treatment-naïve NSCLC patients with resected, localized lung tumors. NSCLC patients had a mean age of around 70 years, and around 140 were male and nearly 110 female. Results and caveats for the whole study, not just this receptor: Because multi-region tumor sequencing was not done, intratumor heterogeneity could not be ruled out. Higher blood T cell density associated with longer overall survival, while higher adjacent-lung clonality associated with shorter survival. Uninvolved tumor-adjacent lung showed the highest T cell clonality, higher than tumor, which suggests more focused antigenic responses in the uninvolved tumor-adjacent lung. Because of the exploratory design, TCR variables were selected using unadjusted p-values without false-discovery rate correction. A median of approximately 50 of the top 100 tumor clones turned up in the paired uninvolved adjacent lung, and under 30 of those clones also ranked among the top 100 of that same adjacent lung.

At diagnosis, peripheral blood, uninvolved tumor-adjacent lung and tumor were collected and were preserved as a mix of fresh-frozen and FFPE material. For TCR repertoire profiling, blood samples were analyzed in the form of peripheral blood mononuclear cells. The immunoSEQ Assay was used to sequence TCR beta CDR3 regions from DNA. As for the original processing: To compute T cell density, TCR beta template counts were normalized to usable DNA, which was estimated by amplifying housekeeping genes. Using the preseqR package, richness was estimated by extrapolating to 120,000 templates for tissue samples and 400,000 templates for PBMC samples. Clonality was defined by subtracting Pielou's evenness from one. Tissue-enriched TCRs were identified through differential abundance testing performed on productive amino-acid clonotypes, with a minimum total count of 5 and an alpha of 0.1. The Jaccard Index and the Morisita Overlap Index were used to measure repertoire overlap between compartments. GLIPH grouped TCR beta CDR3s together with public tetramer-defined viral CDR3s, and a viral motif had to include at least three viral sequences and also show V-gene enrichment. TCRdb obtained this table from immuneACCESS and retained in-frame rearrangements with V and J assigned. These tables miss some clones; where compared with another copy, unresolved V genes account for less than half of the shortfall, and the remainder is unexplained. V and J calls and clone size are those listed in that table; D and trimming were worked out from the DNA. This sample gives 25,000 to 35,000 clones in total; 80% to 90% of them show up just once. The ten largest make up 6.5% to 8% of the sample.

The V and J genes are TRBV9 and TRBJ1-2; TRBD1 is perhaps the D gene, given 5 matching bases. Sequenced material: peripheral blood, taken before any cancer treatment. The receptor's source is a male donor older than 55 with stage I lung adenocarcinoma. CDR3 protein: CASSAGERTRGYTF. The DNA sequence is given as TGTGCCAGCAGCGCGGGGGAGCGGACAAGAGGTTACACCTTC.